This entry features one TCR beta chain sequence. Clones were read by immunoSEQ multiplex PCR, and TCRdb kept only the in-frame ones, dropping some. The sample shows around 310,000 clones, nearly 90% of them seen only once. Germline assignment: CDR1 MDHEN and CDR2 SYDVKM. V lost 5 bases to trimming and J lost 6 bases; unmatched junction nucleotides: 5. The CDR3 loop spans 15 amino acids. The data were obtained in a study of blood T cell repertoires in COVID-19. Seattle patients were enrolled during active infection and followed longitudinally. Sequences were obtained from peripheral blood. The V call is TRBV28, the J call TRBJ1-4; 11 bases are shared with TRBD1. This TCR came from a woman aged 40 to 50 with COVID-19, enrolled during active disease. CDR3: CASSRAGQGDEKLFF. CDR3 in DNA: TGTGCCAGCAGTCGCGCGGGACAGGGGGATGAAAAACTGTTTTTT.